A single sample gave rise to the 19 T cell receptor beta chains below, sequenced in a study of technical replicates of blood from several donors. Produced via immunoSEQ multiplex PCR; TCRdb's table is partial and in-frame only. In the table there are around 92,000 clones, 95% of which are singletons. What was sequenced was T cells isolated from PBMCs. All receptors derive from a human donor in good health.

For the CDR3, the DNA is TGTGCCAGCAGGGGGGGTCAGCCCCAGCATTTT. Protein: CASRGGQPQHF. The V gene is TRBV6-6, the J gene TRBJ1-5, with D perhaps TRBD1 (5 bases). Germline CDR1 MNHNY, CDR2 SVGAGI (reference sequence). The length of the CDR3 is 11 residues. Trimming stripped 6 bases from V and 6 bases from J, with 6 bases between.

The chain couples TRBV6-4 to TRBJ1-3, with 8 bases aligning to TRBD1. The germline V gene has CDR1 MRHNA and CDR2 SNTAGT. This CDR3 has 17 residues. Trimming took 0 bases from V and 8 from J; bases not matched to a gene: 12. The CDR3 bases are TGTGCCAGCAGTGACTCGGCAGGGGGCTTTTCCCGTTACACCATATATTTT. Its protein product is CASSDSAGGFSRYTIYF.

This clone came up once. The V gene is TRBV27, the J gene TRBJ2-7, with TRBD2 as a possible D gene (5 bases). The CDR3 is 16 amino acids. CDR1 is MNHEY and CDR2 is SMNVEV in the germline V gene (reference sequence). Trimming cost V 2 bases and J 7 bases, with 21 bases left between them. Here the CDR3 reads CASSLTVAGREGEQYF. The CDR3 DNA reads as TGTGCCAGCAGTTTAACCGTCGCGGGTAGGGAAGGTGAGCAGTACTTC.

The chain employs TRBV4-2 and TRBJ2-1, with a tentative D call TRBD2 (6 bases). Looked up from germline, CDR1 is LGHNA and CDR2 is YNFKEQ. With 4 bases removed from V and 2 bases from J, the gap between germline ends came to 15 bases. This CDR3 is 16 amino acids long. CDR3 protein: CASSPRLLAPYNEQFF. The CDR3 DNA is TGTGCCAGCAGCCCTCGTTTACTAGCCCCCTACAATGAGCAGTTCTTC.

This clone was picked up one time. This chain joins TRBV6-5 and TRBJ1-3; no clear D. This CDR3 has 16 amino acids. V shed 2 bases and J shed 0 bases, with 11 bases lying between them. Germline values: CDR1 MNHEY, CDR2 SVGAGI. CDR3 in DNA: TGTGCCAGCAGTTACACGGTCGGGGACTCTGGAAACACCATATATTTT. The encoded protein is CASSYTVGDSGNTIYF.

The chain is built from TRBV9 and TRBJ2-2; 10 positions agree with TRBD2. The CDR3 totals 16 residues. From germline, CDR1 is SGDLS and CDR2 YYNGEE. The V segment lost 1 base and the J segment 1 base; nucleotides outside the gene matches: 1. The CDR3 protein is CASSVPSGGNTGELFF. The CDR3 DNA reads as TGTGCCAGCAGCGTACCTAGCGGGGGGAACACCGGGGAGCTGTTTTTT.

This CDR3 reads CASSSYTSDGNTIYF. Written as DNA, the CDR3 is TGTGCCAGCAGCTCTTACACCTCTGATGGAAACACCATATATTTT. The chain carries TRBV13 and TRBJ1-3; D is unresolved. Trimming took off 4 bases at V and 3 bases at J, with 13 bases between the two ends. Per germline, CDR1 PRHDT and CDR2 FYEKMQ (reference sequence). The CDR3 contains 15 residues. The complete variable domain, with remaining parts taken from reference TRBV13 and TRBJ1-3, reads AAGVIQSPRHLIKEKRETATLKCYPIPRHDTVYWYQQGPGQDPQFLISFYEKMQSDKGSIPDRFSAQQFSDYHSELNMSSLELGDSALYFCASSSYTSDGNTIYFGEGSWLTVV.

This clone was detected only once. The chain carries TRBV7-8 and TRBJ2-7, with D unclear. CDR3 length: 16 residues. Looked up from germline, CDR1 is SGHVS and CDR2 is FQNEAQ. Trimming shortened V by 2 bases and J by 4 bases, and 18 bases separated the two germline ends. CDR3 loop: CASSLRGGMSVYEQYF. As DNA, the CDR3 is TGTGCCAGCAGCTTACGTGGCGGAATGTCTGTGTACGAGCAGTACTTC.

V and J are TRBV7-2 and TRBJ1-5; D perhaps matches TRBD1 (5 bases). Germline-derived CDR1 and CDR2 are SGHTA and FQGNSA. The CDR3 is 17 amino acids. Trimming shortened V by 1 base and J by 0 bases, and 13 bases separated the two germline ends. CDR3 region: CASSLGLTGYSNQPQHF. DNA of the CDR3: TGTGCCAGCAGCTTAGGTCTTACAGGATATAGCAATCAGCCCCAGCATTTT.

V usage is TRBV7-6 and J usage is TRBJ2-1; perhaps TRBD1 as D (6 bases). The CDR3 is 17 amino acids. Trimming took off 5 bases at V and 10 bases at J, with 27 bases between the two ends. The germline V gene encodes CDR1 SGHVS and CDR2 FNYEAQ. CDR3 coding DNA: TGTGCCAGCAGCGTACACGTTAACAGGGAGCGGTTCGACGAGCAGTTCTTC. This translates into CASSVHVNRERFDEQFF. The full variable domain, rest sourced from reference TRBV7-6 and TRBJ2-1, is GAGVSQSPRYKVTKRGQDVALRCDPISGHVSLYWYRQALGQGPEFLTYFNYEAQQDKSGLPNDRFSAERPEGSISTLTIQRTEQRDSAMYRCASSVHVNRERFDEQFFGPGTRLTVL.

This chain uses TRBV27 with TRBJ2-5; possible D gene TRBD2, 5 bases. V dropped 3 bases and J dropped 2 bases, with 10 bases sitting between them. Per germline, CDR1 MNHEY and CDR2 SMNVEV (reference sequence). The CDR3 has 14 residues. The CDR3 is CASSFLAQQETQYF. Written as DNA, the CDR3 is TGTGCCAGCAGTTTCCTAGCACAACAAGAGACCCAGTACTTC.

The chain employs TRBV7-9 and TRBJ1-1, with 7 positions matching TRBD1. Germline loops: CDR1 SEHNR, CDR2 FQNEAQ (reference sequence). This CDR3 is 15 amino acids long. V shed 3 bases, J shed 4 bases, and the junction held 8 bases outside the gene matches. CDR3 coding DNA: TGTGCCAGCAGCTTGACAGTCAGGGGGAGCACTGAAGCTTTCTTT. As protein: CASSLTVRGSTEAFF.

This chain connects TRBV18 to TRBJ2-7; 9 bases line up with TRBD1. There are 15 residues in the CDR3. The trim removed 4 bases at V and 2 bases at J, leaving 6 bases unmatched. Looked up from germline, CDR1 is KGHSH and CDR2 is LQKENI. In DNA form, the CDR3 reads TGTGCCAGCTCACGGATTGGGACAGGGACCTACGAGCAGTACTTC. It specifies CASSRIGTGTYEQYF.

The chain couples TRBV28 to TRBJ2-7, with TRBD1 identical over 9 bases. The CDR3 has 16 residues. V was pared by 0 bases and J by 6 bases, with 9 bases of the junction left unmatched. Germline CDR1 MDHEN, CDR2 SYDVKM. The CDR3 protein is CASSLWDNRGPFEQYF. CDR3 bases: TGTGCCAGCAGTTTATGGGATAACAGGGGGCCCTTCGAGCAGTACTTC.

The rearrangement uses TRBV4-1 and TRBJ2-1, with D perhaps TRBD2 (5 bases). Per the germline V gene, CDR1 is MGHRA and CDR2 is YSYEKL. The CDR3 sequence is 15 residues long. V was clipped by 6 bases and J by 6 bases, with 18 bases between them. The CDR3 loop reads CASRRGLGQVNEQFF. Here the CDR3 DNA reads TGCGCCAGCAGGCGCGGGCTAGGGCAAGTCAATGAGCAGTTCTTC.

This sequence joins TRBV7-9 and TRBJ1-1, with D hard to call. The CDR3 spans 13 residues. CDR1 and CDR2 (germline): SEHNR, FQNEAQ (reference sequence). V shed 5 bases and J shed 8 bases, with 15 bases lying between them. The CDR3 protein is CASSQNLYEEAFF. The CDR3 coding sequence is TGTGCCAGCAGCCAAAACCTCTATGAGGAAGCTTTCTTT. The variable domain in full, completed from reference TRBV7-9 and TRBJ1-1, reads DTGVSQNPRHKITKRGQNVTFRCDPISEHNRLYWYRQTLGQGPEFLTYFQNEAQLEKSRLLSDRFSAERPKGSFSTLEIQRTEQGDSAMYLCASSQNLYEEAFFGQGTRLTVV.

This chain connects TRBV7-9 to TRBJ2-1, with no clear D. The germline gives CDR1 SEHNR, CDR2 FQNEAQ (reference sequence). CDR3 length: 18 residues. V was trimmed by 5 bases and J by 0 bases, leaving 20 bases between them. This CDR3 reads CASSPLIVVAGSYNEQFF. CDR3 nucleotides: TGTGCCAGCAGCCCTCTAATTGTTGTAGCCGGCTCCTACAATGAGCAGTTCTTC.

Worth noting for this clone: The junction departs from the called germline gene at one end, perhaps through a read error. CDR3 region: CASSPGTPGEQYF. CDR3 nucleotide sequence: TGTGCTAGCAGCCCCGGGACACCGGGCGAGCAGTACTTC. The chain recombines TRBV7-7 with TRBJ2-7; D might be TRBD1 (6 bases). Germline CDR1 is SSHAT and CDR2 is FNYEAQ (reference sequence). There are 13 residues in the CDR3.

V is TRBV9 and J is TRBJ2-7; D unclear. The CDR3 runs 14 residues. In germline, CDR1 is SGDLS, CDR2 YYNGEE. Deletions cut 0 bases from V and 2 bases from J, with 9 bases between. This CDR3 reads CASSVGRSPYEQYF. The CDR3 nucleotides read TGTGCCAGCAGCGTAGGGCGGAGCCCCTACGAGCAGTACTTC.